What follows describes a single T cell receptor beta chain. Its antigen is undetermined. 60 Vbeta and 13 Jbeta primers were used in PCR. Sequencing used immunoSEQ multiplex PCR; TCRdb keeps in-frame clones, though not all of them. Among roughly 43,000 clones listed, approximately 80% were seen once. The CDR3 loop spans 12 amino acids. Looked up from germline, CDR1 is SQVTM and CDR2 is ANQGSEA. V lost 4 bases, J lost 7 bases, and 12 bases lay in between. The sample comes from a study of cytomegalovirus exposure and HLA in healthy donors. Whole-study results and caveats: In an earlier analysis, in roughly 600 donors, most V segments appeared productive either ~87% or ~30% of the time.

The V and J genes are TRBV29-1 and TRBJ2-3; a possible D gene is TRBD2 (5 bases). This TCR derives from a man aged 30 to 45 in good health and CMV-seronegative. The specimen was PBMCs. CDR3 coding DNA: TGCAGCGTTGTAGGACTTCCCTATACGCAGTATTTT. Translated, it gives CSVVGLPYTQYF.